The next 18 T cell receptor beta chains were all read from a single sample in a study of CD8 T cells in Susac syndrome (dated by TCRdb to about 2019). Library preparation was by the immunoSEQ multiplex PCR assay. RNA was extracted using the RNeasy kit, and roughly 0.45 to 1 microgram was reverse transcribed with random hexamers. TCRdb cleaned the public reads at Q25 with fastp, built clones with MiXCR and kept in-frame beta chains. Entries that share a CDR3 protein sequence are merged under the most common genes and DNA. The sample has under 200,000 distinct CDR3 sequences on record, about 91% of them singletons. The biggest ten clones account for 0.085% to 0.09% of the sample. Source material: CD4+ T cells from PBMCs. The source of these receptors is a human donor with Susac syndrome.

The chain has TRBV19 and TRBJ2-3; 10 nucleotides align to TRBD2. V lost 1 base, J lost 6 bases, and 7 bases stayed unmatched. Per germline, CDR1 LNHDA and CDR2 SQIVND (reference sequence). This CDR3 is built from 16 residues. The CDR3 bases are TGTGCCAGTAGTATAGCTCCAGCGGGGGGGCGGGATACGCAGTATTTT. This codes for CASSIAPAGGRDTQYF.

For the CDR3, the DNA is TGTGCCAGCAGCATCACAGGGGGCGAGGGGGCTTTCTTT. It encodes CASSITGGEGAFF. The chain has TRBV7-9 and TRBJ1-1; TRBD1 matches 9 bases. Germline CDR1 and CDR2: SEHNR and FQNEAQ (reference sequence). The CDR3 extends over 13 amino acids. Germline trimming cut 5 bases from V and 11 bases from J; bases unmatched to any gene: 9. The entire variable domain, with the rest obtained from reference TRBV7-9 and TRBJ1-1, is as follows: DTGVSQNPRHKITKRGQNVTFRCDPISEHNRLYWYRQTLGQGPEFLTYFQNEAQLEKSRLLSDRFSAERPKGSFSTLEIQRTEQGDSAMYLCASSITGGEGAFFGQGTRLTVV.

The CDR3 region is CASSVNTGRGGNTIYF. CDR3 sequence (DNA): TGTGCCAGCAGCGTAAATACGGGAAGAGGAGGAAACACCATATATTTT. This rearrangement joins TRBV9 to TRBJ1-3; D is ambiguous. V was trimmed by 1 base and J by 4 bases, leaving 15 bases between them. Germline V gene sequence: CDR1 SGDLS, CDR2 YYNGEE. This CDR3 has 16 residues.

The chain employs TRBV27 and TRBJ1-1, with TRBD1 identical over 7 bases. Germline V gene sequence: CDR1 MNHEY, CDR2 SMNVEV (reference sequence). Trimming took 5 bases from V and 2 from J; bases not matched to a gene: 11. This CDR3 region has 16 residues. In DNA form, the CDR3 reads TGTGCCAGCAGTCCCCGGGACAGATTAAGCAACACTGAAGCTTTCTTT. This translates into CASSPRDRLSNTEAFF.

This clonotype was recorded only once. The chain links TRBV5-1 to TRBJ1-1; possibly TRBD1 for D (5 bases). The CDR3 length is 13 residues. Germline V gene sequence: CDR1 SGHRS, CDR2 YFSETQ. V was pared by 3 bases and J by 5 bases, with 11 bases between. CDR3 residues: CASSSGGVTEAFF. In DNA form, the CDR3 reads TGCGCCAGCAGCTCCGGGGGGGTTACTGAAGCTTTCTTT.

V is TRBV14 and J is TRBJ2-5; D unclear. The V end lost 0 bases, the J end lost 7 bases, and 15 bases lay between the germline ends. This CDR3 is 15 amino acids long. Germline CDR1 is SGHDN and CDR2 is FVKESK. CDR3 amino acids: CASSQEAMGTGTQYF. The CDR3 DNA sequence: TGTGCCAGCAGCCAAGAGGCGATGGGCACTGGGACCCAGTACTTC.

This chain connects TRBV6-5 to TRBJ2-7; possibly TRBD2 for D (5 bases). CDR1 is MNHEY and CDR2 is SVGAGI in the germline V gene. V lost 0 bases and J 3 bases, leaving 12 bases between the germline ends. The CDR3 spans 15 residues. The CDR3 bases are TGTGCCAGCAGTTACTCCGGGGAGCCCTACTACGAGCAGTACTTC. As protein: CASSYSGEPYYEQYF.

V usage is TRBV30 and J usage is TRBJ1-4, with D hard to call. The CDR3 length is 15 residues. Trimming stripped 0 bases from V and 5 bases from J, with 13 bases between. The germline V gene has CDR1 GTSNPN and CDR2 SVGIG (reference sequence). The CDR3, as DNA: TGTGCCTGGAGTGTAAAGGGCCCCCTGAATGAAAAACTGTTTTTT. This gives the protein CAWSVKGPLNEKLFF.

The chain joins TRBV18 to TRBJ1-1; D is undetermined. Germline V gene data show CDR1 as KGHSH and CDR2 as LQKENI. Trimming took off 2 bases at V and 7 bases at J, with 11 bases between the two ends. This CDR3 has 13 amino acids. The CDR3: CASSPSGRFEAFF. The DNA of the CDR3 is TGTGCCAGCTCACCAAGTGGACGGTTTGAAGCTTTCTTT.

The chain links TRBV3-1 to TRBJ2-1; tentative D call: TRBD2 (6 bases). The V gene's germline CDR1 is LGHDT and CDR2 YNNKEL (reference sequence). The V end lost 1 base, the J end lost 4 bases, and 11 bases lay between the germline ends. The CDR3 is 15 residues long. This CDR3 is CASSQAASVYNEQFF. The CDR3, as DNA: TGTGCCAGCAGCCAAGCCGCTAGCGTGTACAATGAGCAGTTCTTC.

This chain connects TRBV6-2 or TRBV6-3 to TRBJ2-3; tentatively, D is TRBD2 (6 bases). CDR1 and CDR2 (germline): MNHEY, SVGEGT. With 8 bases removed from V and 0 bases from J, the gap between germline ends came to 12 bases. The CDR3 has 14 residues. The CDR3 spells CASQGLTSTDTQYF. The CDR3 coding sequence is TGTGCCAGCCAGGGACTGACGAGCACAGATACGCAGTATTTT.

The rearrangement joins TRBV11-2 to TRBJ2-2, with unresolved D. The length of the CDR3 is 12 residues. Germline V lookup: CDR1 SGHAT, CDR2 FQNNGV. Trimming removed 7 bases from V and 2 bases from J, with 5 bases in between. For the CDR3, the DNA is TGTGCCAGCAACTACAACACCGGGGAGCTGTTTTTT. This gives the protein CASNYNTGELFF.

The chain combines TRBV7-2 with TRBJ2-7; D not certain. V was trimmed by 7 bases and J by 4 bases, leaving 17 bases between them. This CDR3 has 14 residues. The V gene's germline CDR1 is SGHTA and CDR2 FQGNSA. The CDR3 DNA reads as TGTGCCAGCACCTACTCAACGACCGAATACGAGCAGTACTTC. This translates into CASTYSTTEYEQYF. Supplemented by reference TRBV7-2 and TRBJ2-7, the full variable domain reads GAGVSQSPSNKVTEKGKDVELRCDPISGHTALYWYRQSLGQGLEFLIYFQGNSAPDKSGLPSDRFSAERTGGSVSTLTIQRTQQEDSAVYLCASTYSTTEYEQYFGPGTRLTVT.

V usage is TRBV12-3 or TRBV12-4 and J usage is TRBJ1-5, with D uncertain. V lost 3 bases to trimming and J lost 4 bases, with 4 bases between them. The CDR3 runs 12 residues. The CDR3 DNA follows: TGTGCCAGCAGTTTCACGAATCAGCCCCAGCATTTT. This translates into CASSFTNQPQHF.

The CDR3 DNA follows: TGCAGTGCTGAGGGAGTGGGCGACACTGAAGCTTTCTTT. As protein: CSAEGVGDTEAFF. The genes are TRBV20-1 and TRBJ1-1; D not certain. V shed 5 bases and J shed 3 bases, with 13 bases lying between them. The germline V gene has CDR1 DFQATT and CDR2 SNEGSKA (reference sequence). The CDR3 loop spans 13 amino acids.

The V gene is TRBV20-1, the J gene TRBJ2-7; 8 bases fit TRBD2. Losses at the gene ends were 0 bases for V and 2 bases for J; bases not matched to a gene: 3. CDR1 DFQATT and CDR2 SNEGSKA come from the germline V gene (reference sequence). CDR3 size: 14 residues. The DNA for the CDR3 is TGCAGTGCTAGAGAACGGGAGGGCCCCTACGAGCAGTACTTC. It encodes CSAREREGPYEQYF.

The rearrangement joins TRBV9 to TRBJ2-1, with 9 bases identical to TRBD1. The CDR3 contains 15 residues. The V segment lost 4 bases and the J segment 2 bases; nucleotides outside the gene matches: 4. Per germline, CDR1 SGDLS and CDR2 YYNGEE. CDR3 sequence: CASSFGQGTYNEQFF. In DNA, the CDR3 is TGTGCCAGCAGCTTCGGACAGGGGACCTACAATGAGCAGTTCTTC.

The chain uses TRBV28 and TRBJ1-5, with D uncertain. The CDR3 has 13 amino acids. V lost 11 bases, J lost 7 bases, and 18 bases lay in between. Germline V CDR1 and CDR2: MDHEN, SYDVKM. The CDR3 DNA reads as TGTGCCTCCCATTCCGCGGGGTTACAGCCCCAGCATTTT. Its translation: CASHSAGLQPQHF. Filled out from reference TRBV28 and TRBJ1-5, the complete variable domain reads DVKVTQSSRYLVKRTGEKVFLECVQDMDHENMFWYRQDPGLGLRLIYFSYDVKMKEKGDIPEGYSVSREKKERFSLILESASTNQTSMYLCASHSAGLQPQHFGDGTRLSIL.